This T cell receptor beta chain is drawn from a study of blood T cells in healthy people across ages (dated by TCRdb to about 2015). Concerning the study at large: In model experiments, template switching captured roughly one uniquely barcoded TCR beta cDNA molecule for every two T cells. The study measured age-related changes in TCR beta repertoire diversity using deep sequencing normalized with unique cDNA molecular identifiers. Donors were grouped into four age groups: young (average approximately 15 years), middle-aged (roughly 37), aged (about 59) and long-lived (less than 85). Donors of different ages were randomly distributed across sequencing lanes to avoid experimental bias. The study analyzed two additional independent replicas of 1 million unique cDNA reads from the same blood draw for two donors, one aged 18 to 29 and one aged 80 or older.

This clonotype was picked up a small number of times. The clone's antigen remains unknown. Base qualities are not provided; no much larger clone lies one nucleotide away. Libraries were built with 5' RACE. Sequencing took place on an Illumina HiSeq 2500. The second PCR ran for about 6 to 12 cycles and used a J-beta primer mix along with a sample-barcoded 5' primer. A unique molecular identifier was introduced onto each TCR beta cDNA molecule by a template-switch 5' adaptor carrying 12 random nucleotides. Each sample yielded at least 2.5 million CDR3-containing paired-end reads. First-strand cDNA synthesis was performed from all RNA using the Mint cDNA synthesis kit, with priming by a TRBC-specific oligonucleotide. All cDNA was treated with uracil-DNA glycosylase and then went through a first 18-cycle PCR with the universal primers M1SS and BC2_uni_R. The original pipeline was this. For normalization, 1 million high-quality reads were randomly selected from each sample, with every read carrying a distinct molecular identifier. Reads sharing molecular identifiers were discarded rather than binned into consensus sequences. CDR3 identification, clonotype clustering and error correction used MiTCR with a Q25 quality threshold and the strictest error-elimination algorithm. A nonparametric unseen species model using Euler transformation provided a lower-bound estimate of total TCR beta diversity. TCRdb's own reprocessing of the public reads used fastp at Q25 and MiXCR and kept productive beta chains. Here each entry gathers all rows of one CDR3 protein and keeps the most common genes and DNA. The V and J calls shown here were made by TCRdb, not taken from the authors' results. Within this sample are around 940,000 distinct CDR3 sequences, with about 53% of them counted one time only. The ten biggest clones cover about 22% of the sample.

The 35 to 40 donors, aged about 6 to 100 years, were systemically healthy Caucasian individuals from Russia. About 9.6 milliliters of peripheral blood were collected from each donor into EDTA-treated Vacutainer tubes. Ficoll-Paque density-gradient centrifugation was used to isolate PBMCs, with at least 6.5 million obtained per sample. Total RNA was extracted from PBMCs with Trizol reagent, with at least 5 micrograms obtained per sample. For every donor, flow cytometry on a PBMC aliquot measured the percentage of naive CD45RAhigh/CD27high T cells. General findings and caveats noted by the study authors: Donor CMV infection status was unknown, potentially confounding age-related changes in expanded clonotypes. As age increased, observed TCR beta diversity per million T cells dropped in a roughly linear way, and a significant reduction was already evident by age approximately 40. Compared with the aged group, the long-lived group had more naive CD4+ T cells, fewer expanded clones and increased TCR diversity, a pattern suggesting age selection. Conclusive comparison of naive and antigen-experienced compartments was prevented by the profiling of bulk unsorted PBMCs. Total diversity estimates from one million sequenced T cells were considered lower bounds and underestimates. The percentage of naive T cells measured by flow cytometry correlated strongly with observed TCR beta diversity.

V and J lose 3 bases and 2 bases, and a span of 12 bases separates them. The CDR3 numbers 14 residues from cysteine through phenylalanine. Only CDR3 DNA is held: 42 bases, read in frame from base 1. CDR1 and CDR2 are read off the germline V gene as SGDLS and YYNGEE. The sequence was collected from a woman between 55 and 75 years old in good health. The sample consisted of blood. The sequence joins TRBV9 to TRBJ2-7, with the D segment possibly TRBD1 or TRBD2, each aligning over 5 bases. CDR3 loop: CASSARDATYEQYF. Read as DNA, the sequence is TGTGCCAGCAGCGCGAGGGACGCGACCTACGAGCAGTACTTC.